This TCR beta chain comes out of a study of T cell responses to AZD1222 COVID-19 vaccine. In regard to this clone: Antigen: not known.

Germline V gene sequence: CDR1 MDHEN, CDR2 SYDVKM. CDR3 length: 16 amino acids. V lost 2 bases, J lost 6 bases, and 14 bases lay in between. Some clones are missing from TCRdb's copy, which holds only in-frame ones; the method was immunoSEQ multiplex PCR. The sample carries 150,000 to 200,000 clones, around 90% recorded once. The study's findings and limits: Among vaccine-associated CD4 TCRs, coverage spanned spike, with dominance at 160-218 and 743-854. Of the AZD1222 recipients, only 6 or 7 were seropositive at baseline. Reportedly, nearly half the spike-specific TCRs target unmutated variant regions.

V usage is TRBV28 and J usage is TRBJ1-6; D uncertain. The origin of this receptor is an adult in good health. The specimen comprised peripheral blood, sampled on day 0 of AZD1222 vaccination. The CDR3 DNA sequence: TGTGCCAGCAGTTTACCCCGACGCGTCCTTAATTCACCCCTCCACTTT. The encoded protein is CASSLPRRVLNSPLHF.